The T cell receptor (beta chain) under discussion was sequenced for a study of blood T cell repertoires in COVID-19. Study information: COVID-19 samples collected from the United States, Italy and Spain covered acute and convalescent phases.

The germline gives CDR1 LNHDA, CDR2 SQIVND (reference sequence). This CDR3 is 13 amino acids long. Trimming took 4 bases from V and 7 from J, leaving 13 bases between them. Profiling relied on immunoSEQ multiplex PCR, and the TCRdb table lists in-frame clones only, not all of them. The sample yields a few hundred thousand clones, approximately 84% seen once. Adults between roughly 18 and 89 years of age took part from under 25 US areas. This TCR derives from a man in his forties or fifties who had recovered from COVID-19. The chain carries TRBV19 and TRBJ1-2; the D gene is possibly TRBD1 (5 bases). Sequencing was carried out using PBMCs or T cells enriched from blood (not recorded which). CDR3 protein: CASSTTVTGGYTF. The CDR3 nucleotides are TGTGCCAGTAGTACGACAGTTACCGGTGGCTACACCTTC. Supplemented by reference TRBV19 and TRBJ1-2, the full variable domain reads DGGITQSPKYLFRKEGQNVTLSCEQNLNHDAMYWYRQDPGQGLRLIYYSQIVNDFQKGDIAEGYSVSREKKESFPLTVTSAQKNPTAFYLCASSTTVTGGYTFGSGTRLTVV.